The clone carrying this T cell receptor beta chain was counted between two and nine times. The antigen remains unidentified. This entry belongs to a study of T cells in Graves' hyperthyroidism and ophthalmopathy. General observations from the study: Ophthalmopathy and stable hyperthyroidism were separated by a 13 V-J model.

This CDR3 has 15 amino acids. The germline CDR1 and CDR2 sequences are LGHNA and YSLEER. Deletions cut 0 bases from V and 4 bases from J, with 13 bases between. The patients, who ranged from 18 to 65 in age, presented with newly diagnosed hyperthyroidism lasting under 2 months. Uncontrolled infections, other autoimmune diseases, pregnancy or lactation led to exclusion of patients. Researchers took RNA transcripts and amplified the TCR beta CDR3 regions from them. Primed by the HTBI set, a first-round RT-PCR was run on the TCR CDR3. A single record per CDR3 protein comes from TCRdb applying MiXCR to the multiplex PCR reads. The sample includes some 600,000 distinct CDR3 sequences, around 14% of them seen just once.

The chain uses TRBV4-3 and TRBJ2-7, with D maybe TRBD2 (6 bases). This TCR was recovered from a woman aged 30 to 39 with Graves' hyperthyroidism that later progressed to Graves' ophthalmopathy. The sequenced sample was blood. In nucleotides, the CDR3 is TGCGCCAGCAGCCAAGATCGCGGGGTAGGGTACGAGCAGTACTTC. This sequence encodes CASSQDRGVGYEQYF.